Following are 24 T cell receptor beta chains from one sample sequenced in a study of beta chain features in type 1 diabetes. Study-level points and caveats: Moderately but significantly shorter TCRB CDR3s were found in Type 1 diabetes patients in all four CD4+ subsets.

cDNA synthesis used the whole RNA isolate, giving expressed TCRB sequences. TCRdb's copy holds only in-frame clones and misses some; the assay was immunoSEQ multiplex PCR. The sample records 500,000 to 800,000 clones, under 15% being singletons. Their antigens remain unidentified. Material: naive CD4+ T cells from blood. The source of these receptors is a man aged 30-40 years with type 1 diabetes.

This clone was seen more than once but under ten times. The chain has TRBV4-1 and TRBJ1-5, with TRBD1 matching over 8 bases. The CDR3 covers 16 residues. The germline gives CDR1 MGHRA, CDR2 YSYEKL. Trimming removed 1 base from V and 0 bases from J; junction bases left unmatched: 2. The CDR3 spells CASSQGQGFSNQPQHF. The CDR3 DNA sequence: TGCGCCAGCAGCCAAGGACAGGGGTTTAGCAATCAGCCCCAGCATTTT.

V gene TRBV7-2 combines with J gene TRBJ2-2, with TRBD1 as a possible D gene (5 bases). V was clipped by 1 base and J by 5 bases, with 11 bases between them. This CDR3 is built from 15 residues. Germline values: CDR1 SGHTA, CDR2 FQGNSA. The chain's CDR3 is CASSLEWTTTGELFF. CDR3 nucleotide sequence: TGTGCCAGCAGCTTAGAGTGGACAACTACCGGGGAGCTGTTTTTT.

This clone was seen a few times. The V call is TRBV7-9, the J call TRBJ1-2; no clear D. The CDR3 spans 15 residues. CDR1 is SEHNR, CDR2 FQNEAQ, per germline (reference sequence). V was pared by 1 base and J by 0 bases, with 9 bases between. The CDR3 is CASSLEFNPNYGYTF. CDR3 sequence (DNA): TGTGCCAGCAGCTTAGAATTCAATCCTAACTATGGCTACACCTTC.

The CDR3 protein is CASRLRGDGDTQYF. CDR3 coding DNA: TGTGCCAGCAGACTACGGGGGGATGGAGATACGCAGTATTTT. This chain links TRBV6-5 with TRBJ2-3, with 7 bases lining up with TRBD2. The V segment lost 6 bases and the J segment 5 bases; nucleotides outside the gene matches: 8. Per germline, CDR1 MNHEY and CDR2 SVGAGI. The CDR3 sequence is 14 residues long.

This clone appeared a few times. The chain links TRBV7-9 to TRBJ1-5; D is undetermined. CDR3 length: 14 residues. Between the trimmed V and J ends, which lost 8 bases and 4 bases, there was a span of 15 bases. The germline V gene encodes CDR1 SEHNR and CDR2 FQNEAQ (reference sequence). CDR3 nucleotide sequence: TGTGCCAGCGGAGCAGGCGACGGTAATCAGCCCCAGCATTTT. Protein: CASGAGDGNQPQHF. The full variable domain, completed using reference TRBV7-9 and TRBJ1-5, is DTGVSQNPRHKITKRGQNVTFRCDPISEHNRLYWYRQTLGQGPEFLTYFQNEAQLEKSRLLSDRFSAERPKGSFSTLEIQRTEQGDSAMYLCASGAGDGNQPQHFGDGTRLSIL.

CDR3 sequence (DNA): TGTGCCAGCAGCGCGGGTAGCGGGGGGGCCCGGGAGACCCAGTACTTC. This codes for CASSAGSGGARETQYF. J is TRBJ2-5 and V is TRBV9; 11 bases agree with TRBD2. Germline V CDR1 and CDR2: SGDLS, YYNGEE. This CDR3 spans 16 amino acids. Losses at the gene ends were 3 bases for V and 5 bases for J; bases not matched to a gene: 9. The full variable domain, with the rest looked up from reference TRBV9 and TRBJ2-5, is DSGVTQTPKHLITATGQRVTLRCSPRSGDLSVYWYQQSLDQGLQFLIQYYNGEERAKGNILERFSAQQFPDLHSELNLSSLELGDSALYFCASSAGSGGARETQYFGPGTRLLVL.

V usage is TRBV7-2 and J usage is TRBJ2-5; D is ambiguous. The CDR3 runs to 13 residues. The germline V and J ends were trimmed by 3 bases and 0 bases, with 5 bases remaining between them. CDR1 and CDR2 (germline): SGHTA, FQGNSA. CDR3 sequence reads: CASSFQNQETQYF. The CDR3 DNA sequence: TGTGCCAGCAGCTTTCAAAACCAAGAGACCCAGTACTTC. Together with reference TRBV7-2 and TRBJ2-5, the CDR3 gives the full variable domain: GAGVSQSPSNKVTEKGKDVELRCDPISGHTALYWYRQSLGQGLEFLIYFQGNSAPDKSGLPSDRFSAERTGGSVSTLTIQRTQQEDSAVYLCASSFQNQETQYFGPGTRLLVL.

CDR3: CASSLYRDRPSGANVLTF. CDR3 bases: TGCGCCAGCAGCTTGTACAGGGACCGTCCCTCTGGGGCCAACGTCCTGACTTTC. J is TRBJ2-6 and V is TRBV5-1, with D possibly matching TRBD1 (6 bases). The CDR3 spans 18 residues. Per germline, CDR1 SGHRS and CDR2 YFSETQ. V was clipped by 1 base and J by 0 bases, with 14 bases between them.

This clone was observed a few times. CDR3 DNA: TGCGCCAGCAGTCCTACAGGGGAAATAGTCACTGAAGCTTTCTTT. It encodes CASSPTGEIVTEAFF. This rearrangement joins TRBV4-3 to TRBJ1-1, with 7 nucleotides matching TRBD1. Trimming removed 6 bases from V and 4 bases from J; junction bases left unmatched: 11. The V gene's germline CDR1 is LGHNA and CDR2 YSLEER. The CDR3 is made up of 15 amino acids.

The chain carries TRBV27 and TRBJ2-1; D possibly corresponds to TRBD1 (6 bases). The CDR3 contains 14 residues. Trimming removed 2 bases at V and 4 bases at J, with 9 bases between. Germline V gene sequence: CDR1 MNHEY, CDR2 SMNVEV (reference sequence). The CDR3 DNA reads as TGTGCCAGCAGTTTAAAGAGGGGGTACAATGAGCAGTTCTTC. This sequence encodes CASSLKRGYNEQFF.

The chain recombines TRBV4-3 with TRBJ2-3; TRBD1 aligns across 12 bases. Germline CDR1 and CDR2: LGHNA and YSLEER. There are 15 residues in the CDR3. The trim removed 3 bases at V and 5 bases at J, leaving 3 bases unmatched. CDR3 coding DNA: TGCGCCAGCAGCCAGGGACAGGGGGCAGGAGATACGCAGTATTTT. The encoded protein is CASSQGQGAGDTQYF.

This clone was seen a few times. Other nucleotide sequences from this sample produce the same CDR3. This chain links TRBV30 with TRBJ1-3; a weak D match, TRBD1 (5 bases). V was shortened by 3 bases and J by 0 bases, with 15 bases between the two germline ends. The V gene's germline CDR1 is GTSNPN and CDR2 SVGIG (reference sequence). This CDR3 contains 16 residues. CDR3 bases: TGTGCCTGGAGGGGACTTTTCCCGAGCTCTGGAAACACCATATATTTT. It codes for CAWRGLFPSSGNTIYF.

This chain connects TRBV19 to TRBJ2-1, with 11 bases identical to TRBD2. CDR3 length: 16 residues. Per germline, CDR1 LNHDA and CDR2 SQIVND (reference sequence). J gave up 7 bases and V 7 bases, and 12 bases lay outside the gene matches. As DNA, the CDR3 is TGTGCCAGTACCCTGGCTGGGACTAGCGGTCTAAATGAGCAGTTCTTC. It yields the protein CASTLAGTSGLNEQFF.

In this sample, this clone turned up a few times. The chain couples TRBV4-2 to TRBJ1-2; D may be TRBD1 (5 bases). This CDR3 spans 14 amino acids. V gave up 0 bases and J gave up 2 bases, with 7 bases separating them. Per the germline V gene, CDR1 is LGHNA and CDR2 is YNFKEQ. CDR3 DNA: TGTGCCAGCAGCCAAGAGGACACAAACTATGGCTACACCTTC. Its protein product is CASSQEDTNYGYTF.

This clone came up a few times. A much more abundant neighbour one base away suggests this may be a read error. The chain combines TRBV7-3 with TRBJ2-1, with D hard to call. Germline assignment: CDR1 SGHTA and CDR2 FQGTGA. The CDR3 length is 11 residues. The CDR3: CASSSSNEQFF. The CDR3 DNA reads as TGTGCCAGCAGCTCCTCCAATGAGCAGTTCTTC. The full variable domain, completed using reference TRBV7-3 and TRBJ2-1, is GAGVSQTPSNKVTEKGKYVELRCDPISGHTALYWYRQSLGQGPEFLIYFQGTGAADDSGLPNDRFFAVRPEGSVSTLKIQRTERGDSAVYLCASSSSNEQFFGPGTRLTVL.

The rearrangement links TRBV5-6 to TRBJ1-2; no clear D gene. Trimming cost V 3 bases and J 1 base, with 4 bases left between them. The CDR3 sequence is 12 residues long. CDR1 and CDR2 (germline): SGHDT, YYEEEE. As DNA, the CDR3 is TGTGCCAGCAGCTACAGTAACTATGGCTACACCTTC. This translates into CASSYSNYGYTF.

This clone was observed a few times. The chain is built from TRBV7-2 and TRBJ2-7, with D possibly TRBD2 on 5 matching bases. The CDR3 has 14 amino acids. Germline lookup yields CDR1 SGHTA and CDR2 FQGNSA. V shed 2 bases and J shed 0 bases, with 8 bases lying between them. Here the CDR3 reads CASSLKGSSYEQYF. The CDR3, as DNA: TGTGCCAGCAGCTTAAAAGGGAGCTCCTACGAGCAGTACTTC.

In its sample, this clone was seen a few times. V and J are TRBV15 and TRBJ2-7, with TRBD1 matching 9 bases. V lost 3 bases, J lost 5 bases, and 8 bases stayed unmatched. This CDR3 region has 15 residues. Germline V gene lookup returns CDR1 LNHNV and CDR2 YYDKDF (reference sequence). CDR3 in DNA: TGTGCCACCAGCAGGCCCGGGACAGGGATAAACGAGCAGTACTTC. It specifies CATSRPGTGINEQYF.

This clone was counted a few times. The J gene is TRBJ1-2, the V gene TRBV25-1, with no clear D. CDR1 is MGHDK and CDR2 is SYGVNS in the germline V gene. CDR3 length: 16 amino acids. Trimming shortened V by 1 base and J by 0 bases, and 12 bases separated the two germline ends. The CDR3 spells CASSESLHDSNYGYTF. As DNA, the CDR3 is TGTGCCAGCAGTGAATCCCTCCACGATTCTAACTATGGCTACACCTTC.

The rearrangement joins TRBV7-9 to TRBJ1-1; D call uncertain. The germline V and J ends were trimmed by 5 bases and 5 bases, with 15 bases remaining between them. Germline CDR1 is SEHNR and CDR2 is FQNEAQ (reference sequence). This CDR3 region has 14 residues. The CDR3 DNA is TGTGCCAGCAGCCCGATGCCCGAAGGGACTGAAGCTTTCTTT. Translating gives CASSPMPEGTEAFF.

This clone has only a few counts. The gene calls are TRBV6-5 and TRBJ2-4, with a tentative D call TRBD1 (5 bases). Germline CDR1 and CDR2: MNHEY and SVGAGI. The V end was cut by 5 bases, the J end by 2 bases, with 7 bases between. The CDR3 spans 13 residues. This chain's CDR3 is CASSQGTKNIQYF. CDR3 bases: TGTGCCAGCAGTCAGGGTACCAAAAACATTCAGTACTTC.

J is TRBJ2-3 and V is TRBV5-1; maybe TRBD1 (5 bases). Germline V gene data show CDR1 as SGHRS and CDR2 as YFSETQ. Trimming shortened V by 0 bases and J by 5 bases, and 10 bases separated the two germline ends. The CDR3 extends over 14 amino acids. The CDR3 protein is CASSLVGREDTQYF. For the CDR3, the DNA is TGCGCCAGCAGCTTGGTAGGCAGGGAAGATACGCAGTATTTT.

This clone was seen a handful of times. This chain links TRBV10-2 with TRBJ2-1; D not certain. CDR1 is WSHSY and CDR2 is SAAADI in the germline V gene. V was trimmed by 4 bases and J by 9 bases, leaving 22 bases between them. The CDR3 covers 16 residues. The CDR3 sequence: CASSVLGIAYGGEQFF. In DNA form, the CDR3 reads TGCGCCAGCAGTGTTCTTGGGATAGCATACGGTGGTGAGCAGTTCTTC.

This sequence joins TRBV4-2 and TRBJ2-7, with TRBD1 identical over 7 bases. The CDR3 is made up of 16 amino acids. The V gene's germline CDR1 is LGHNA and CDR2 YNFKEQ. V was pared by 3 bases and J by 5 bases, with 13 bases of the junction left unmatched. CDR3 in amino acids: CASSQGVRGRFDEQYF. The DNA for the CDR3 is TGTGCCAGCAGCCAGGGCGTGAGGGGGCGGTTTGACGAGCAGTACTTC.